The 31 T cell receptor beta chains listed next were all sequenced from one sample in a study of control samples from healthy donors and cancer patients (TCRdb year 2020). The library relied on the immunoSEQ multiplex PCR assay. This immuneACCESS table, as held by TCRdb, lists in-frame sequences with V and J called but not all clones. Of the missing ones, under half trace to an unresolved V gene in checked studies; the others have no known cause. The sample records 70,000 to 100,000 clones, 90% to 95% of which are singletons. Roughly 15% of the sample is taken by the ten largest. The sequenced sample was blood. These receptors originate from a man aged 45-65 years in good health.

The V call is TRBV30, the J call TRBJ2-7; 11 bases map to TRBD2. CDR1 is GTSNPN, CDR2 SVGIG, per germline (reference sequence). The CDR3 spans 15 residues. With V trimmed by 0 bases and J by 4 bases, 5 bases remained unmatched. CDR3 amino acids: CAWSVRLAGGYEQYF. DNA for the CDR3: TGTGCCTGGAGTGTAAGGCTAGCGGGGGGTTACGAGCAGTACTTC.

The chain uses TRBV6-5 and TRBJ1-5; tentative D call: TRBD1 (5 bases). Germline CDR1 is MNHEY and CDR2 is SVGAGI. V shed 6 bases and J shed 6 bases, with 12 bases lying between them. CDR3 length: 13 amino acids. This chain's CDR3 is CASSFTGGQPQHF. The DNA of the CDR3 is TGTGCCAGCAGCTTCACCGGGGGTCAGCCCCAGCATTTT.

The chain has TRBV12-5 and TRBJ1-5; D call uncertain. Germline V CDR1 and CDR2: LGHNT, FRNRAP. The CDR3 loop spans 11 amino acids. V gave up 7 bases and J gave up 4 bases, with 5 bases separating them. The DNA of the CDR3 is TGTGCTAGTGCCAATAATCAGCCCCAGCATTTT. Residues: CASANNQPQHF.

The CDR3 DNA follows: TGCGCCAGCAGCCGGACGGGAGATTCTGGAAACACCATATATTTT. Protein product: CASSRTGDSGNTIYF. The chain combines TRBV5-1 with TRBJ1-3; D is unclear. The ends were cut back, 4 bases at V and 1 base at J, with 12 bases in the middle. CDR3 length: 15 residues. Germline CDR1 and CDR2: SGHRS and YFSETQ.

The chain combines TRBV6-5 with TRBJ1-5; D is uncertain. V shed 6 bases and J shed 1 base, with 7 bases lying between them. CDR1 and CDR2 from the germline V gene are MNHEY and SVGAGI. The CDR3 runs 13 residues. As DNA, the CDR3 is TGTGCCAGCAGGGAGGACAGCAATCAGCCCCAGCATTTT. Amino acid sequence: CASREDSNQPQHF.

The V and J genes are TRBV27 and TRBJ2-5; no reliable D call. The ends were cut back, 2 bases at V and 1 base at J, with 23 bases in the middle. CDR1 MNHEY and CDR2 SMNVEV come from the germline V gene (reference sequence). CDR3 length: 19 amino acids. The CDR3 DNA reads TGTGCCAGCAGTTTAGAGGCCCCCCTAACTCCAGTCCCCCAAGAGACCCAGTACTTC. This codes for CASSLEAPLTPVPQETQYF.

The rearrangement uses TRBV18 and TRBJ2-2; a weak D match, TRBD2 (5 bases). This CDR3 has 17 residues. In germline, CDR1 is KGHSH, CDR2 LQKENI. The V gene lost 1 base and the J gene lost 3 bases, with 15 bases spanning the gap. The CDR3 sequence: CASSPRTREIDTGELFF. CDR3 nucleotides: TGTGCCAGCTCACCACGTACGAGGGAAATCGACACCGGGGAGCTGTTTTTT.

A single count supports this clone. The chain couples TRBV18 to TRBJ1-4; possible D gene TRBD1, 5 bases. Trimming cost V 3 bases and J 5 bases, with 16 bases left between them. Per germline, CDR1 KGHSH and CDR2 LQKENI. The CDR3 sequence is 16 residues long. The CDR3 reads CASSPGTAERNEKLFF. Written as DNA, the CDR3 is TGTGCCAGCTCACCGGGGACTGCCGAACGAAATGAAAAACTGTTTTTT.

The chain employs TRBV2 and TRBJ1-2; maybe TRBD1 (5 bases). Germline V gene sequence: CDR1 SNHLY, CDR2 FYNNEI. The CDR3 length is 15 residues. V lost 4 bases and J lost 6, with 18 bases in between. Here the CDR3 reads CASSGQSANPNGYTF. CDR3 DNA: TGTGCCAGCAGTGGACAGTCAGCGAACCCTAATGGCTACACCTTC.

This clone occurred a few times. The V and J genes are TRBV7-6 and TRBJ2-7; the match to TRBD1 covers 8 bases. V lost 5 bases to trimming and J lost 0 bases; unmatched junction nucleotides: 6. The CDR3 consists of 15 residues. Germline V gene sequence: CDR1 SGHVS, CDR2 FNYEAQ. CDR3 sequence: CASSVDDRGSYEQYF. The DNA for the CDR3 is TGTGCCAGCAGCGTCGACGACAGGGGCTCCTACGAGCAGTACTTC.

The chain carries TRBV24-1 and TRBJ1-2, with D hard to call. The CDR3 is made up of 15 amino acids. Germline CDR1 and CDR2: KGHDR and SFDVKD. Trimming cost V 3 bases and J 1 base, with 11 bases left between them. The CDR3: CATSDGQTLNYGYTF. Written as DNA, the CDR3 is TGTGCCACCAGTGATGGCCAGACTCTTAACTATGGCTACACCTTC.

The sample holds one count of this clone. This CDR3 is also generated by other DNA sequences in the sample. This chain connects TRBV19 to TRBJ1-1; tentatively, D is TRBD1 (6 bases). The CDR3 totals 16 residues. Germline CDR1 and CDR2: LNHDA and SQIVND (reference sequence). V was cut by 1 base and J by 1 base, with 13 bases left in between. CDR3 region: CASSIGGGRWNTEAFF. CDR3 DNA: TGTGCCAGTAGTATAGGCGGGGGGCGATGGAACACTGAAGCTTTCTTT. Combining the CDR3 with reference TRBV19 and TRBJ1-1 gives the whole variable domain DGGITQSPKYLFRKEGQNVTLSCEQNLNHDAMYWYRQDPGQGLRLIYYSQIVNDFQKGDIAEGYSVSREKKESFPLTVTSAQKNPTAFYLCASSIGGGRWNTEAFFGQGTRLTVV.

CDR3 coding DNA: TGCGCCAGCAGCTTGCAGGGGGGAGAGACCCAGTACTTC. Encoded protein: CASSLQGGETQYF. The chain is built from TRBV5-1 and TRBJ2-5; D possibly corresponds to TRBD1 (7 bases). V lost 1 base and J lost 4, with 8 bases in between. The CDR3 runs to 13 residues. Germline CDR1 SGHRS, CDR2 YFSETQ.

V usage is TRBV7-2 and J usage is TRBJ1-1; TRBD1 might be the D (6 bases). CDR1 and CDR2 from the germline V gene are SGHTA and FQGNSA. This CDR3 is built from 16 residues. Trimming removed 6 bases at V and 1 base at J, with 18 bases between. The CDR3 sequence: CASRPSTHRANTEAFF. In DNA, the CDR3 is TGTGCCAGCAGGCCCTCGACCCACAGGGCGAACACTGAAGCTTTCTTT.

This sequence joins TRBV11-2 and TRBJ2-1; D remains ambiguous. Trimming left V 5 bases short and J 6 bases short, with 14 bases between. CDR1 and CDR2 from the germline V gene are SGHAT and FQNNGV. This CDR3 has 14 amino acids. This CDR3 is CASSLTGGSNEQFF. CDR3 DNA: TGTGCCAGCAGCCTAACGGGCGGTTCCAATGAGCAGTTCTTC. Filled out from reference TRBV11-2 and TRBJ2-1, the complete variable domain reads EAGVAQSPRYKIIEKRQSVAFWCNPISGHATLYWYQQILGQGPKLLIQFQNNGVVDDSQLPKDRFSAERLKGVDSTLKIQPAKLEDSAVYLCASSLTGGSNEQFFGPGTRLTVL.

This chain connects TRBV10-3 to TRBJ1-6; D remains unclear. The V end lost 0 bases, the J end lost 5 bases, and 8 bases lay between the germline ends. Germline values: CDR1 ENHRY, CDR2 SYGVKD. The CDR3 is made up of 15 amino acids. The CDR3 nucleotides read TGTGCCATCAGTGAGTCGAACGGAGATAATTCACCCCTCCACTTT. The encoded protein is CAISESNGDNSPLHF.

This chain uses TRBV6-1 with TRBJ1-1; D is uncertain. The CDR3 sequence is 14 residues long. Germline V lookup: CDR1 MNHNS, CDR2 SASEGT. V lost 1 base to trimming and J lost 5 bases, with 11 bases between them. The CDR3 DNA reads as TGTGCCAGCAGTGAAGGGTTGAGGGATACTGAAGCTTTCTTT. It translates to CASSEGLRDTEAFF.

The chain combines TRBV2 with TRBJ1-1; D is undetermined. The germline gives CDR1 SNHLY, CDR2 FYNNEI. This CDR3 has 14 amino acids. Trimming cost V 5 bases and J 0 bases, with 10 bases left between them. The CDR3 sequence: CASSQGRVNTEAFF. CDR3 DNA sequence: TGTGCCAGCAGTCAAGGAAGGGTGAACACTGAAGCTTTCTTT.

The chain recombines TRBV11-2 with TRBJ1-1; no reliable D call. Trimming took off 2 bases at V and 1 base at J, with 5 bases between the two ends. Germline V lookup: CDR1 SGHAT, CDR2 FQNNGV. There are 13 residues in the CDR3. CDR3 nucleotide sequence: TGTGCCAGCAGCTTAACGGCGAACACTGAAGCTTTCTTT. Translation: CASSLTANTEAFF.

The chain couples TRBV14 to TRBJ2-4; 9 bases are a match to TRBD2. The CDR3 spans 16 residues. The V and J ends lost 4 bases and 9 bases, in that order; junction bases with no gene match: 13. Germline V CDR1 and CDR2: SGHDN, FVKESK. The CDR3: CASSPNDAGGRSIQYF. CDR3 in DNA: TGTGCCAGCAGCCCTAACGACGCGGGGGGGCGGAGCATTCAGTACTTC.

This clone was seen ten or more times. The genes are TRBV7-8 and TRBJ1-2; TRBD1 might be the D (5 bases). The germline V gene has CDR1 SGHVS and CDR2 FQNEAQ. The germline V and J ends were trimmed by 5 bases and 5 bases, with 15 bases remaining between them. This CDR3 is 14 amino acids long. The CDR3, as DNA: TGTGCCAGCAGCGATCGGACGGGGGTATATGGCTACACCTTC. Amino acids: CASSDRTGVYGYTF.

This chain joins TRBV19 and TRBJ2-7; 7 nucleotides match TRBD2. CDR3 length: 13 residues. Trimming at V came to 7 bases and at J to 9 bases, leaving 12 bases not matched to a gene. The germline V gene has CDR1 LNHDA and CDR2 SQIVND (reference sequence). CDR3 bases: TGTGCCAGTACGGGTCACCGCGGCGGGGGGCAGTACTTC. It yields the protein CASTGHRGGGQYF.

The chain is built from TRBV6-5 and TRBJ2-1; D call uncertain. Germline V gene lookup returns CDR1 MNHEY and CDR2 SVGAGI. Trimming stripped 7 bases from V and 9 bases from J, with 16 bases between. The CDR3 runs 13 residues. The CDR3: CASNRGLMTEQFF. As DNA, the CDR3 is TGTGCCAGCAATCGCGGCTTGATGACTGAGCAGTTCTTC.

The chain uses TRBV10-3 and TRBJ1-1; 8 bases map to TRBD1. The V gene end was trimmed by 4 bases and the J gene end by 5 bases; junction bases not matched to a gene: 6. The CDR3 length is 14 residues. Germline V lookup: CDR1 ENHRY, CDR2 SYGVKD. The CDR3 spells CAISVQGARTEAFF. The DNA of the CDR3 is TGTGCCATCAGTGTGCAGGGGGCGAGAACTGAAGCTTTCTTT.

J is TRBJ1-1 and V is TRBV6-5, with a possible D match to TRBD1 (5 bases). The ends were cut back, 6 bases at V and 5 bases at J, with 16 bases in the middle. The germline CDR1 and CDR2 sequences are MNHEY and SVGAGI. The CDR3 is 14 amino acids. In DNA, the CDR3 is TGTGCCAGCAGCGACTCCAGGGTACGGACTGAAGCTTTCTTT. It specifies CASSDSRVRTEAFF.

The J gene is TRBJ1-1, the V gene TRBV7-2; D is ambiguous. Germline values: CDR1 SGHTA, CDR2 FQGNSA. The CDR3 loop spans 14 amino acids. With 3 bases removed from V and 1 base from J, the gap between germline ends came to 9 bases. DNA of the CDR3: TGTGCCAGCAGCTTTCGGGGAGCGAACACTGAAGCTTTCTTT. Its protein is CASSFRGANTEAFF.

This clone showed up just a few times. The rearrangement joins TRBV7-2 to TRBJ1-6, with D possibly being TRBD1 (5 bases). Germline CDR1 is SGHTA and CDR2 is FQGNSA. CDR3 length equals 17 residues. Trimming took off 3 bases at V and 0 bases at J, with 12 bases between the two ends. In DNA, the CDR3 is TGTGCCAGCAGCTTGACAGCCGCGAGCTCCTATAATTCACCCCTCCACTTT. Amino acid sequence: CASSLTAASSYNSPLHF.

This chain connects TRBV24-1 to TRBJ1-5; tentatively, D is TRBD1 (5 bases). Per the germline V gene, CDR1 is KGHDR and CDR2 is SFDVKD. The V gene lost 7 bases and the J gene lost 5 bases, with 11 bases spanning the gap. The CDR3 has 13 residues. The CDR3: CATSPGLDQPQHF. DNA of the CDR3: TGTGCCACCAGCCCAGGGCTCGATCAGCCCCAGCATTTT.

This clone was recorded only once. J is TRBJ1-4 and V is TRBV5-1; 9 bases align to TRBD1. Germline CDR1 SGHRS, CDR2 YFSETQ. This CDR3 has 14 residues. The trim removed 6 bases at V and 4 bases at J, leaving 4 bases unmatched. The CDR3 nucleotides are TGCGCCAGCATGGGACAGGGCTTTAATGAAAAACTGTTTTTT. This codes for CASMGQGFNEKLFF.

The CDR3 sequence: CAWERSSSYNEQFF. The CDR3 nucleotides are TGTGCCTGGGAGCGTTCAAGCTCCTACAATGAGCAGTTCTTC. This chain connects TRBV30 to TRBJ2-1; D is unresolved. This CDR3 has 14 residues. V was cut by 5 bases and J by 0 bases, with 11 bases left in between. Germline values: CDR1 GTSNPN, CDR2 SVGIG (reference sequence).

The chain recombines TRBV7-9 with TRBJ1-6; a weak D match, TRBD1 (6 bases). This CDR3 region has 15 residues. V lost 5 bases, J lost 11 bases, and 19 bases lay in between. Germline CDR1 SEHNR, CDR2 FQNEAQ (reference sequence). CDR3 nucleotides: TGTGCCAGCAGCCCTGTAGTCTTGGGGGCAACACCCCTCCACTTT. Protein sequence: CASSPVVLGATPLHF.